Reported below is one TCR beta chain. The antigen it recognizes is unknown. Base qualities are not recorded, but no much larger clone differs from it by a single base. The sample originates from a study of ipilimumab plus nivolumab after autologous stem cell transplantation (dated by TCRdb to about 2021). Concerning the study at large: Trial patients received a median of roughly 5 ipilimumab doses and about eight nivolumab doses. The trial enrolled patients with high-risk diffuse large B cell lymphoma, mature T cell lymphoma, or multiple myeloma undergoing autologous transplant. The DLBCL cohort included primary refractory and relapsed disease, with 18-month progression-free survival of approximately 83% and 30% respectively. The intent-to-treat population of the trial consisted of roughly 38 patients.

The CDR1 and CDR2 encoded by the germline V gene are MNHEY and SVGAGI. From the cysteine through the phenylalanine, the CDR3 covers 11 amino acids. The only DNA kept is the CDR3, 33 bases in frame from the first base. Between the V and J ends, shortened by 7 bases and 5 bases respectively, the junction contains 8 bases. Checkpoint therapy began 14 to 28 days after autologous transplant, with ipilimumab given at 1 mg/kg intravenously on day 1 of selected weeks. The nivolumab dose was 3 mg/kg intravenously, delivered on day 1 of weeks 1, 4, 7, 10, and every two weeks through week 26. This Phase Ib clinical trial tested ipilimumab plus nivolumab, a combined checkpoint inhibition, as consolidation after autologous stem cell transplantation. Libraries were made using the immunoSEQ multiplex PCR assay. As stored in TCRdb, this immuneACCESS dataset retains in-frame rearrangements with V and J assigned. A fraction of the clones does not appear; measured against another copy, unresolved V genes explain less than half of the discrepancy, and the remainder lacks a known reason. Counted in this sample were tens of thousands of clones; more than 80% of them appeared once. Under 2.5% of the sample rests with the top ten.

Overall results and qualifications from the work: The authors stated that profiles of the T cell receptor repertoire, regulatory T cell phenotype and gut microbiota provided a biologic rationale for studying this approach further. Combined checkpoint inhibition appeared tolerable as post-transplant consolidation, according to the authors' conclusion.

The TCR comes from a male donor with diffuse large B-cell lymphoma. Sample: PBMCs, taken in a trial of ipilimumab plus nivolumab as post-transplant consolidation. The rearrangement combines TRBV6-5 with TRBJ1-1; the D region possibly corresponds to TRBD1 (5 bases align). The nucleotide sequence reads TGTGCCAGCATACGGGGGACTGAAGCTTTCTTT. It translates to CASIRGTEAFF.